Described below is a single T cell receptor beta chain sequence and its context. Sequencing used immunoSEQ multiplex PCR; TCRdb keeps in-frame clones, though not all of them. The data hold approximately 83,000 clones, with around four fifths observed a single time. This sample's time point: blood 4 weeks post-SBRT, at nephrectomy. Treatment specified: 15 Gy SBRT to primary tumor, nephrectomy 4 weeks later. Nephrectomy followed 15 Gy stereotactic body radiation by 4 weeks. This sample is drawn from a study of radiation and T cells in renal cell carcinoma. Looked up from germline, CDR1 is LNHDA and CDR2 is SQIVND (reference sequence). This CDR3 is 17 amino acids long. Trimming pared 3 bases from V and 3 bases from J, leaving 21 bases between.

This chain links TRBV19 with TRBJ2-7; D might be TRBD2 (5 bases). The clonotype originates from a man aged 50-59 years with renal cell carcinoma. The sequencing used blood, collected from a patient whose treatment included radiotherapy and nephrectomy. CDR3 sequence: CASSMIFGLGRSYEQYF. The CDR3 DNA reads TGTGCCAGTAGTATGATCTTTGGACTCGGACGGAGCTACGAGCAGTACTTC.